This T cell receptor beta chain emerged from a study of T cells after yellow fever vaccination. Study observations and caveats: Peaking faster, on day 5 versus 15, the secondary response was nonetheless weaker.

CDR1 MDHEN and CDR2 SYDVKM come from the germline V gene. The ends lost 3 bases at V and 5 bases at J; junction bases unmatched: 12. This CDR3 comprises 16 residues. A 5'RACE template-switching step, the method used to make TCR cDNA, added a universal primer site and UMIs. A single record per CDR3 protein comes from TCRdb applying MiXCR to the 5' RACE reads. This table holds some 420,000 distinct CDR3 sequences, over 15% found once. The table lists this clonotype with a few counts. What it binds is not known. The specimen comprised PBMCs, sampled before the yellow fever booster vaccination. The sequence was collected from a man aged 18 to 30 who received the YFV17D yellow fever vaccine. The gene calls are TRBV28 and TRBJ2-7; 8 bases fit TRBD1. CDR3 coding DNA: TGTGCCAGCAGTTTCTTCCCTGACAGGGGCATCAACGAGCAGTACGTC. This codes for CASSFFPDRGINEQYV.